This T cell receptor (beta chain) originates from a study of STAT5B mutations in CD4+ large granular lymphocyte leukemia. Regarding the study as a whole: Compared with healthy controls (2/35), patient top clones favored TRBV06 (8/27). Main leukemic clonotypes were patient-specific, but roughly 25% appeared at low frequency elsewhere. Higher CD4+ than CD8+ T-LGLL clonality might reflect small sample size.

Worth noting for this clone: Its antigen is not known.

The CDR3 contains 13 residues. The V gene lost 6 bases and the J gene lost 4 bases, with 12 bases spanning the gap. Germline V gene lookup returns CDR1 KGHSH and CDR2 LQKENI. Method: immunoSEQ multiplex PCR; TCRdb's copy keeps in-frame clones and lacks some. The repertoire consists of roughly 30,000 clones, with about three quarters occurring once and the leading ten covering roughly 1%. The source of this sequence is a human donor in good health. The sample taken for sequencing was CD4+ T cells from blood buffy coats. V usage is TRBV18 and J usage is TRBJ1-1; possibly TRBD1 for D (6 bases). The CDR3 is CASSLGQTTEAFF. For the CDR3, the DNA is TGTGCCAGCTCCCTCGGACAGACCACTGAAGCTTTCTTT.